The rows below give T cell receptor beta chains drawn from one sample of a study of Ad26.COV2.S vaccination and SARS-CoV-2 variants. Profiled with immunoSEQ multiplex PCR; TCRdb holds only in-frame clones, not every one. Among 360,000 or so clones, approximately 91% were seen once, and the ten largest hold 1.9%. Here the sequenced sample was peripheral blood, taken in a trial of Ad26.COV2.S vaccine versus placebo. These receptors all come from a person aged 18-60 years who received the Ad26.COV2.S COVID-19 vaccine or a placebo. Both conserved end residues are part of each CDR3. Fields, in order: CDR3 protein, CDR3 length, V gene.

CDR3 protein: CASSLVGDSISNQPQHF
CDR3 length: 17
V gene: TRBV11-2

CDR3 protein: CATSDPGLIAGAQYF
CDR3 length: 15
V gene: TRBV24-1

CDR3 protein: CASRGGSTDTQYF
CDR3 length: 13
V gene: TRBV6-5

CDR3 protein: CASSPRGTYEQYF
CDR3 length: 13
V gene: TRBV7-9

CDR3 protein: CASSEGTGGEKLFF
CDR3 length: 14
V gene: TRBV7-2

CDR3 protein: CASRTWRSNTEAFF
CDR3 length: 14
V gene: TRBV6-5

CDR3 protein: CASSLGAGADSPLHF
CDR3 length: 15
V gene: TRBV7-9

CDR3 protein: CARSLGQPDNYGYTF
CDR3 length: 15
V gene: TRBV5-3

CDR3 protein: CAWKRGVTGELFF
CDR3 length: 13
V gene: TRBV30

CDR3 protein: CASSGDLAGGVETQYF
CDR3 length: 16
V gene: TRBV9

CDR3 protein: CASSSRDSQAYEQYF
CDR3 length: 15
V gene: TRBV7-8

CDR3 protein: CASSFAPSPYEQYF
CDR3 length: 14
V gene: TRBV5-6

CDR3 protein: CASSLGVGQSYGYTF
CDR3 length: 15
V gene: TRBV5-5

CDR3 protein: CASSPLQNTGELFF
CDR3 length: 14
V gene: TRBV4-1

CDR3 protein: CASSGPGQGANQPQHF
CDR3 length: 16
V gene: TRBV5-6

CDR3 protein: CASRRAATNEKLFF
CDR3 length: 14
V gene: TRBV18

CDR3 protein: CASSKQGTNQPQHF
CDR3 length: 14
V gene: TRBV27

CDR3 protein: CASRRGLGNEKLFF
CDR3 length: 14
V gene: TRBV4-1

CDR3 protein: CASSPGSGVGELFF
CDR3 length: 14
V gene: TRBV7-9

CDR3 protein: CASSPPPTSGKYEQYF
CDR3 length: 16
V gene: TRBV4-1

CDR3 protein: CAISESGHLNTEAFF
CDR3 length: 15
V gene: TRBV10-3

CDR3 protein: CAISALPQLHSYNEQFF
CDR3 length: 17
V gene: TRBV10-3

CDR3 protein: CASSLLAGGNYEQYF
CDR3 length: 15
V gene: TRBV3-1/TRBV3-2

CDR3 protein: CASSGTSGKGGELFF
CDR3 length: 15
V gene: TRBV6-5

CDR3 protein: CASGPSYEQYF
CDR3 length: 11
V gene: TRBV12-5

CDR3 protein: CASTPFTDTQYF
CDR3 length: 12
V gene: TRBV2

CDR3 protein: CASSLRAGAGTDTQYF
CDR3 length: 16
V gene: TRBV5-1

CDR3 protein: CASSLAGTRYTGELFF
CDR3 length: 16
V gene: TRBV5-6

CDR3 protein: CASSKKGSTGELFF
CDR3 length: 14
V gene: TRBV7-6

CDR3 protein: CASSSSLDTQYF
CDR3 length: 12
V gene: TRBV7-9

CDR3 protein: CASSLEPSGGRQQYF
CDR3 length: 15
V gene: TRBV5-4

CDR3 protein: CASRRGSTDTQYF
CDR3 length: 13
V gene: TRBV25-1

CDR3 protein: CSASSTASSYNEQFF
CDR3 length: 15
V gene: TRBV20-1

CDR3 protein: CASGLVLGFTGSRLAGETDTQYF
CDR3 length: 23
V gene: TRBV12-5

CDR3 protein: CASSEQGQGPYEQYF
CDR3 length: 15
V gene: TRBV2

CDR3 protein: CASSSRNTDTQYF
CDR3 length: 13
V gene: TRBV6-5

CDR3 protein: CASSFSTRTSSYNEQFF
CDR3 length: 17
V gene: TRBV7-6

CDR3 protein: CASSALLAGIYNEQFF
CDR3 length: 16
V gene: TRBV7-2

CDR3 protein: CASRGDAWGLPTDTQYF
CDR3 length: 17
V gene: TRBV7-2

CDR3 protein: CASSFQSTDTQYF
CDR3 length: 13
V gene: TRBV12-3/TRBV12-4

CDR3 protein: CAIIDTTGTYEQYF
CDR3 length: 14
V gene: TRBV10-3

CDR3 protein: CASSRADRGLYEQYF
CDR3 length: 15
V gene: TRBV19

CDR3 protein: CSASKGLTGNEQFF
CDR3 length: 14
V gene: TRBV20-1

CDR3 protein: CASSTWTGGQISEETQYF
CDR3 length: 18
V gene: TRBV19

CDR3 protein: CASSVVPTSGNTIYF
CDR3 length: 15
V gene: TRBV9

CDR3 protein: CASRPAGAGDTQYF
CDR3 length: 14
V gene: TRBV28

CDR3 protein: CASSPPAPGGSETQYF
CDR3 length: 16
V gene: TRBV13

CDR3 protein: CASSVGDRAILGGYTF
CDR3 length: 16
V gene: TRBV9

CDR3 protein: CATSRILVEGGEQYF
CDR3 length: 15
V gene: TRBV15

CDR3 protein: CASSLPGALGGYTF
CDR3 length: 14
V gene: TRBV11-2

CDR3 protein: CAVKSNSVFYEQYF
CDR3 length: 14
V gene: TRBV10-3